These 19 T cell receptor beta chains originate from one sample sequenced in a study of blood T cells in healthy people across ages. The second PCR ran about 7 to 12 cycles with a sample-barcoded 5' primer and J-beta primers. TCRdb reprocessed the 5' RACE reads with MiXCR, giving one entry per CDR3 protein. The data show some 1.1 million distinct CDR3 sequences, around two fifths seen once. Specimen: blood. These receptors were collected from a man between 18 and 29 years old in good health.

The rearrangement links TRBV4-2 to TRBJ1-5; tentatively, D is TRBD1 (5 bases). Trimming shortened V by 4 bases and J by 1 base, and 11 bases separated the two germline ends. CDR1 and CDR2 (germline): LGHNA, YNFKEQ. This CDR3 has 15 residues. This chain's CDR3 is CASSPDMGSNQPQHF. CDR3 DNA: TGTGCCAGCAGCCCGGACATGGGGAGCAATCAGCCCCAGCATTTT.

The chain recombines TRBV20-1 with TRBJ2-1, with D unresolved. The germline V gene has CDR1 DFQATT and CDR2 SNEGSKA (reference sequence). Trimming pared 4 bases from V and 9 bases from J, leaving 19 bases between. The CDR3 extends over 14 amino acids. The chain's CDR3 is CSATTASQRVEQFF. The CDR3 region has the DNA TGCAGTGCTACTACAGCCTCACAAAGGGTTGAGCAGTTCTTC.

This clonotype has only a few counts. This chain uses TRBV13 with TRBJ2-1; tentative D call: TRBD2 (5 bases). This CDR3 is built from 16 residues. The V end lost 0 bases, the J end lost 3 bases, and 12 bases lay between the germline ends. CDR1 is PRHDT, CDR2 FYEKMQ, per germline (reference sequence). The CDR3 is CASSLGSGGGYNEQFF. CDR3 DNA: TGTGCCAGCAGCTTAGGGAGCGGAGGAGGCTACAATGAGCAGTTCTTC.

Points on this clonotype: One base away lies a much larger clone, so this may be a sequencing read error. CDR3 nucleotide sequence: TGTGCCAGCAGCCGACAGATCACAGATACGCGGTATTTT. Amino acids: CASSRQITDTRYF. J is TRBJ2-3 and V is TRBV7-2; tentatively, D is TRBD1 (5 bases). Germline V CDR1 and CDR2: SGHTA, FQGNSA. The CDR3 is 13 amino acids. The full variable domain, with the rest looked up from reference TRBV7-2 and TRBJ2-3, is GAGVSQSPSNKVTEKGKDVELRCDPISGHTALYWYRQSLGQGLEFLIYFQGNSAPDKSGLPSDRFSAERTGGSVSTLTIQRTQQEDSAVYLCASSRQITDTRYFGPGTRLTVL.

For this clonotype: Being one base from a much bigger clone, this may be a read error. The CDR3 sequence is CASSLARAARNEQFF. Here the CDR3 DNA reads TGTGCCAGCAGCTTAGCGCGAGCTGCCCGCAATGAGCAGTTCTTC. This chain connects TRBV7-2 to TRBJ2-1; D gene uncertain. Trimming pared 0 bases from V and 6 bases from J, leaving 12 bases between. Germline-derived CDR1 and CDR2 are SGHTA and FQGNSA. This CDR3 spans 15 amino acids.

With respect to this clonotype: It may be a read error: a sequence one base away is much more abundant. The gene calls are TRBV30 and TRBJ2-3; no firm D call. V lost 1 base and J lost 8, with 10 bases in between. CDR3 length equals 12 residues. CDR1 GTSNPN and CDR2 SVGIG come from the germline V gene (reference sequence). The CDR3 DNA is TGTGCCTGGAGTGAGGTAGCTGGTACGCAGTATTTT. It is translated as CAWSEVAGTQYF.

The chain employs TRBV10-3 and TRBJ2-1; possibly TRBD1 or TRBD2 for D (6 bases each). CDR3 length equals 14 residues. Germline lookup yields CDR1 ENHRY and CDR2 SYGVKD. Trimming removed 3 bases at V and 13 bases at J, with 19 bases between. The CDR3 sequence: CAISDPTGRETQFF. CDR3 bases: TGTGCCATCAGTGACCCGACAGGACGGGAGACCCAGTTCTTC.

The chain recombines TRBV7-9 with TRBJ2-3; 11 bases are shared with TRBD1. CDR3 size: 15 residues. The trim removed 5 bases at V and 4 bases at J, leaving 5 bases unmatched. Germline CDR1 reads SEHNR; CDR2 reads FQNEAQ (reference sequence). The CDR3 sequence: CASSRPGQGADTQYF. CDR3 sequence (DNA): TGTGCCAGCAGCAGACCGGGACAGGGGGCAGATACGCAGTATTTT.

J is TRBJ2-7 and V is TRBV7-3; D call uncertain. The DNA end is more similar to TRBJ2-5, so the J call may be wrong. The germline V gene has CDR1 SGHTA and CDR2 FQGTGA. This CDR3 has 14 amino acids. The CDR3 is CASSSNYNGETQYF. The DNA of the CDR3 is TGTGCCAGCAGCTCCAATTATAATGGAGAGACCCAGTACTTC.

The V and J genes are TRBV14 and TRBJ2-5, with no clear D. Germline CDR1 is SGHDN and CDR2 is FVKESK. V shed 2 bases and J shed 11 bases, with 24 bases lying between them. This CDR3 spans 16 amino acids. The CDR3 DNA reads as TGTGCCAGCAGCCAAATTACTGGAAGAAGAGGAAATGAGCAGTACTTC. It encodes CASSQITGRRGNEQYF. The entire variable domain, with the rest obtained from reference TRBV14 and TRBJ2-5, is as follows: EAGVTQFPSHSVIEKGQTVTLRCDPISGHDNLYWYRRVMGKEIKFLLHFVKESKQDESGMPNNRFLAERTGGTYSTLKVQPAELEDSGVYFCASSQITGRRGNEQYFGPGTRLLVL.

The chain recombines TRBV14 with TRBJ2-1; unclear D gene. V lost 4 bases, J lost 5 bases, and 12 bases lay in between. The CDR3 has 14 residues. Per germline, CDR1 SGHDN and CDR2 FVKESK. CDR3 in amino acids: CASSPLANDNEQFF. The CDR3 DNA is TGTGCCAGCAGCCCCCTGGCCAACGACAATGAGCAGTTCTTC.

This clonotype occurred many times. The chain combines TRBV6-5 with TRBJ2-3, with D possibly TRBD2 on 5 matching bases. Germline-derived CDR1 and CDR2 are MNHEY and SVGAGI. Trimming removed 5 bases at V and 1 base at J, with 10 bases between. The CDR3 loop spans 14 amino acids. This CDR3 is CASSRRVGTDTQYF. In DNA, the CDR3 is TGTGCCAGCAGTAGGCGGGTGGGCACAGATACGCAGTATTTT.

The CDR3 sequence: CSASSRGLEYNEQYF. CDR3 nucleotides: TGCAGTGCTAGCTCCCGGGGACTGGAATACAATGAGCAGTACTTC. This chain connects TRBV20-1 to TRBJ2-7; tentative D call: TRBD2 (6 bases). Germline CDR1 DFQATT, CDR2 SNEGSKA (reference sequence). The CDR3 is made up of 15 amino acids. Trimming removed 3 bases from V and 7 bases from J, with 22 bases in between.

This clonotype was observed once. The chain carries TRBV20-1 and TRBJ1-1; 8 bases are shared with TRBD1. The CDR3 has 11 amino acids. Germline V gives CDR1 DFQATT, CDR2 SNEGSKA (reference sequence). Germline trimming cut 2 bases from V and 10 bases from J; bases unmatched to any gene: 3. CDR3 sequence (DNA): TGCAGTGCTAGATTTGACAGGGGAGCTTTCTTT. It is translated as CSARFDRGAFF.

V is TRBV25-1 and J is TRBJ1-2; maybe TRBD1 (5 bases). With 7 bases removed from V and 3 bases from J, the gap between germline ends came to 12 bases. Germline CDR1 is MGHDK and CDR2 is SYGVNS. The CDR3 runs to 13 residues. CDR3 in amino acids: CASKEQVHYGYTF. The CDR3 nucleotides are TGTGCCAGCAAGGAACAGGTTCACTATGGCTACACCTTC.

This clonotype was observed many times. CDR3 coding DNA: TGTGCCAGCAGCTCTGGGACAGTTACCTACGAGCAGTACTTC. This encodes CASSSGTVTYEQYF. The rearrangement uses TRBV7-9 and TRBJ2-7, with TRBD1 matching over 7 bases. This CDR3 has 14 amino acids. CDR1 SEHNR and CDR2 FQNEAQ come from the germline V gene (reference sequence). V was clipped by 4 bases and J by 2 bases; unmatched bases: 5. Drawing the rest from reference TRBV7-9 and TRBJ2-7, the complete variable domain is DTGVSQNPRHKITKRGQNVTFRCDPISEHNRLYWYRQTLGQGPEFLTYFQNEAQLEKSRLLSDRFSAERPKGSFSTLEIQRTEQGDSAMYLCASSSGTVTYEQYFGPGTRLTVT.

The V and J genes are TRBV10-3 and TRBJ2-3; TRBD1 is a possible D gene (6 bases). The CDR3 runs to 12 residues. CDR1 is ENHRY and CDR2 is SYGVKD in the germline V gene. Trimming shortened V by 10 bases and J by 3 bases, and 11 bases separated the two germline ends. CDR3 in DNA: TGTGCCAGCGGAGACAGGACAGATACGCAGTATTTT. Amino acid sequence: CASGDRTDTQYF.

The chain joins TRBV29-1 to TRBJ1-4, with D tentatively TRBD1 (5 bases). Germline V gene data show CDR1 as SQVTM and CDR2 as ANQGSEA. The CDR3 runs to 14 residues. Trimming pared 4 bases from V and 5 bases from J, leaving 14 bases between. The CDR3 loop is CSVVGDWGNEKLFF. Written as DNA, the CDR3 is TGCAGCGTTGTCGGGGACTGGGGGAATGAAAAACTGTTTTTT.

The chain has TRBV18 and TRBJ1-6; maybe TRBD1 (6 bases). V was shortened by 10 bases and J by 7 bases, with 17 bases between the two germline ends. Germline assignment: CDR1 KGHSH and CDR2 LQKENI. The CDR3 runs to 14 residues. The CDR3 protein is CATATGTPNSPLHF. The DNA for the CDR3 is TGTGCCACCGCGACCGGGACACCAAATTCACCCCTCCACTTT.